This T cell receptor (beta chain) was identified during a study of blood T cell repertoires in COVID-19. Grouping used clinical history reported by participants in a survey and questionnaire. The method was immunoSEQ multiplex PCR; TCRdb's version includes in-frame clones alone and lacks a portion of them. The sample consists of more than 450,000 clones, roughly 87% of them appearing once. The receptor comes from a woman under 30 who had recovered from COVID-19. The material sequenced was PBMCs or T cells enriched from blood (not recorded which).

CDR3 bases: TGCGCCAGCAGCCAAGATCAGATAGCGGGGCAAGAGACCCAGTACTTC. Its translation: CASSQDQIAGQETQYF. J is TRBJ2-5 and V is TRBV4-1; 8 nucleotides align to TRBD2. V shed 0 bases and J 2 bases; nucleotides not matched to a gene: 5. The germline gives CDR1 MGHRA, CDR2 YSYEKL. CDR3 length: 16 amino acids.